The rows below give T cell receptor beta chains drawn from one sample of a study of T cells expressing NK-cell markers. TCRdb reprocessed the 5' RACE reads; each CDR3 protein has one entry and no DNA is given. The sample spans about 160,000 distinct CDR3 sequences; the ten largest clones claim less than 20%. Sequenced material: blood T cells: a sorted CD56 or NKG2C T cell subset, CD4+ or CD8+ T cells, or bulk PBMC T cells (not recorded which). The receptors come from a woman aged 18 to 69 in good health. Both conserved end residues are part of each CDR3. Fields, in order: V gene, J gene, CDR3 protein.

V gene: TRBV18; J gene: TRBJ2-5; CDR3 protein: CASSARGPREETQYF
V gene: TRBV20-1; J gene: TRBJ2-3; CDR3 protein: CSARSSLTDTQYF
V gene: TRBV5-1; J gene: TRBJ1-3; CDR3 protein: CASSLEAVTGNANTIYF
V gene: TRBV10-3; J gene: TRBJ1-1; CDR3 protein: CAISDSIGDHAEAFF
V gene: TRBV6-1; J gene: TRBJ2-2; CDR3 protein: CASSRQGLGTGELFF
V gene: TRBV12-3/TRBV12-4; J gene: TRBJ1-3; CDR3 protein: CASSLAGTDTIYF
V gene: TRBV4-1; J gene: TRBJ2-2; CDR3 protein: CASSDQSGGLGELFF
V gene: TRBV20-1; J gene: TRBJ2-7; CDR3 protein: CSAPAPLGEQYF
V gene: TRBV20-1; J gene: TRBJ2-1; CDR3 protein: CSAPPVDEQFF
V gene: TRBV27; J gene: TRBJ2-3; CDR3 protein: CATKLEGPYGDTQYF
V gene: TRBV9; J gene: TRBJ2-1; CDR3 protein: CASSPRLAVSEQFF
V gene: TRBV12-3/TRBV12-4; J gene: TRBJ2-2; CDR3 protein: CASSLAPGTGELFF
V gene: TRBV6-5; J gene: TRBJ2-1; CDR3 protein: CASSYTWQGRGNEQFF
V gene: TRBV3-1; J gene: TRBJ2-1; CDR3 protein: CASSQGQRLAGAAEQFF
V gene: TRBV27; J gene: TRBJ2-1; CDR3 protein: CASSFGTGNYNEQFF
V gene: TRBV5-1; J gene: TRBJ2-2; CDR3 protein: CASSRTSGSNTGELFF
V gene: TRBV6-1; J gene: TRBJ2-5; CDR3 protein: CASRSTGGNWETQYF
V gene: TRBV5-1; J gene: TRBJ1-2; CDR3 protein: CASTQTKGGNYGYTF
V gene: TRBV6-2/TRBV6-3; J gene: TRBJ2-7; CDR3 protein: CASSYGVYEQYF
V gene: TRBV7-3; J gene: TRBJ2-1; CDR3 protein: CASSLRGLVTSGPSYNEQFF
V gene: TRBV3-1; J gene: TRBJ2-6; CDR3 protein: CASSQLGGLNGANVLTF
V gene: TRBV6-1; J gene: TRBJ1-1; CDR3 protein: CASSALGKEAFF